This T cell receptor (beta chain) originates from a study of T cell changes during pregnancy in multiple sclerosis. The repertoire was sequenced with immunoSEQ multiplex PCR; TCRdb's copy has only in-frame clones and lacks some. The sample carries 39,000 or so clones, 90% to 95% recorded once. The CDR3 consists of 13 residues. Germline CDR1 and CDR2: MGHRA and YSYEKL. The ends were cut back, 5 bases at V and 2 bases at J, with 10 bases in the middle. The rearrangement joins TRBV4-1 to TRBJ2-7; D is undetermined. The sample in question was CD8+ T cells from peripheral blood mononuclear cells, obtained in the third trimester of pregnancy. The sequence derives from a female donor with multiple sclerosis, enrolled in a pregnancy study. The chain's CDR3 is CASSATVTYEQYF. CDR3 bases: TGCGCCAGCAGCGCCACAGTGACCTACGAGCAGTACTTC.